This TCR beta chain was recovered during a study of shared clonotypes between healthy human individuals. Looking at the study overall: With ages of 18 to 49, the donors were a couple of women and a few men. Study findings and constraints: Several donors showed sharing of approximately 5% of naive CD4 clonotypes.

Sorted-subset replicate PCR reactions were performed with approximately 200 ng DNA, corresponding to some 32,000 T cell genomes. Only in-frame clones appear in the TCRdb table, and some are missing; sequencing was by immunoSEQ multiplex PCR. The table records roughly 1,500,000 clones, approximately 98.5% of them present only once. Trimming cost V 6 bases and J 5 bases, with 14 bases left between them. The CDR3 consists of 13 residues. CDR1 MDHEN and CDR2 SYDVKM come from the germline V gene. Naive CD45RA+ and memory CD45RA-negative subsets were split from CD4+ cells. Concerning this clone: The target antigen is unknown.

The rearrangement links TRBV28 to TRBJ2-7; tentative D call: TRBD1 (5 bases). Sequenced material: naive CD4+ T cells sorted from blood. Specified subset: CD45RA+ positively selected. The sequence was obtained from a man aged 25-45 years in good health. The chain's CDR3 is CASRQGFRDEQYF. DNA of the CDR3: TGTGCCAGCAGGCAGGGCTTCAGGGACGAGCAGTACTTC.